Detailed here is one T cell receptor beta chain. In this sample, this clonotype turned up a few times. This clone's antigen is unknown. Per-nucleotide qualities are absent, and no much larger clonotype sits a single base away. Graves' hyperthyroidism was defined as stable when no progression to ophthalmopathy occurred over 18 months of follow-up. The hyperthyroidism patients were between 18 and 65 years old and newly diagnosed, with a disease duration of less than 2 months. Exclusion was applied to patients with uncontrolled infections, other autoimmune diseases, pregnancy or lactation. Clinical symptoms, serum thyroxine and TRAb, thyroid ultrasound, and orbital computed tomography formed the basis for the diagnoses. Ficoll-Paque density gradient centrifugation was used to isolate PBMCs from approximately 10 ml of fresh peripheral blood. Total RNA was extracted using Trizol reagent, and RNA quality was assessed on an Agilent 2100 Bioanalyzer.

The data originate from a study of T cells in Graves' hyperthyroidism and ophthalmopathy (dated by TCRdb to between 2017 and 2020). Regarding the complete study: Peripheral blood was sampled at the time of initial diagnosis, prior to any treatment. A discovery cohort of 95 to 100 patients, about 40 with Graves' ophthalmopathy and approximately 60 with stable Graves' hyperthyroidism, was used to find distinguishing TCR V-J signatures. Prospective prediction of ophthalmopathy was tested in an independent validation cohort of some 19 hyperthyroidism patients and roughly 16 patients who later progressed to ophthalmopathy. For training and testing, the roughly 97 patients in the discovery cohort were randomly divided in a 7:3 ratio. In about six Graves' hyperthyroidism patients, the study also compared T-cell repertoires from thyroid tissue with T-cell repertoires from blood. After blood sampling, hyperthyroidism patients were treated with methimazole at a starting dose of 30 mg daily, and ophthalmopathy patients were treated with high-dose intravenous methylprednisolone. According to the paper, TCR Vbeta CDR3 sequencing was carried out on approximately 140 peripheral blood samples, which came from around 43 ophthalmopathy, under 80 hyperthyroidism and 17 progressor patients.

Spanning cysteine to phenylalanine, the CDR3 consists of 13 amino acids. Only the CDR3 portion is preserved as DNA: 39 bases, with reading frame beginning at the first base. Trimming costs V 7 bases and J 4 bases, and their ends lie 11 bases apart. CDR1 and CDR2 are read off the germline V gene as ENHRY and SYGVKD. Results the study describes overall, beyond this receptor: Most expanded thyroid clonotypes (frequency above 0.001) were also detected in blood, a finding suggesting that blood repertoires may reflect thyroid immune responses. A model built on a 13 V-J signature distinguished ophthalmopathy from stable hyperthyroidism, reaching around 90% sensitivity and 81.08% specificity in cross-validation and 80%/75% in testing. During validation, the model predicted progression to ophthalmopathy a median of approximately 7 months ahead of onset, with around 70% sensitivity and about 72% specificity. Sample size was not statistically predetermined, and investigators were not blinded to group allocation.

The TCR beta CDR3 regions were amplified from RNA transcripts. The first round of RT-PCR for the TCR CDR3 was performed with the HTBI primer set and the Qiagen OneStep RT-PCR kit. Libraries were constructed in a second round of multiplex PCR, after which size selection and purification were carried out. Paired-end sequencing of the libraries was performed with 100 bp reads on an Illumina HiSeq2000. Regarding the original processing steps: Raw data were processed with SOAPnuke, discarding reads with adapters, uncalled bases, mean Phred below 15, or no exact constant-primer or identifier match. COPE v1.2.5 was used to merge the high-quality paired reads, and each unique nucleotide sequence was defined as a clonotype. Clonotypes were aligned to IMGT TRBV, TRBD and TRBJ reference segments using MiTCR v1.1. Analysis was restricted to V-J combinations with a frequency above 0.0001, which covered about 99% of repertoires. A TCS score was defined as the ratio of F50 (clonal expansion) to E x V (chaos), with BLOSUM62-based TCRdist applied between CDR3 peptides within each V-J. Welch's t-statistics and random forest reduced several hundred V-J features to 13, which were used in a naive Bayes classifier (R e1071). The public reads were run again by TCRdb, first through fastp at Q25 and then through MiXCR, and only productive beta chains were kept. Rows with a matching CDR3 protein are joined into one entry that keeps the most common DNA and genes. TCRdb assigned the V and J calls; the authors' analysis was not used. This sample comprises approximately 400,000 distinct CDR3 sequences, about 15% of them detected only once. The top ten hold 9.5% to 11% of the sample.

The sequencing sample was made of blood. This clonotype was sampled from a woman in her sixties or seventies with Graves' hyperthyroidism. The rearrangement combines TRBV10-3 with TRBJ1-5, with the identity of the D gene unclear. At the DNA level, the sequence is TGTGCCATCAAAGGAGACCCTAATCAGCCCCAGCATTTT. This is translated as CAIKGDPNQPQHF.